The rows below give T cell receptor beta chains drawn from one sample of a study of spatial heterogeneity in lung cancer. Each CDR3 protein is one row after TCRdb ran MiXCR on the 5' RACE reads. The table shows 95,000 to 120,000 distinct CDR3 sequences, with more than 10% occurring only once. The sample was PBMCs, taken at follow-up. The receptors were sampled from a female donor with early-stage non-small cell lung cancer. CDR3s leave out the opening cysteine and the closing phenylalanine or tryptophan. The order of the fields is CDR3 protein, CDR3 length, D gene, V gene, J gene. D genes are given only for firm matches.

CDR3 protein: ASSAIGQPQH; CDR3 length: 10; D gene: .; V gene: TRBV18; J gene: TRBJ1-5
CDR3 protein: SVVRTEAF; CDR3 length: 8; D gene: .; V gene: TRBV29-1; J gene: TRBJ1-1
CDR3 protein: ASSFQASPGIDEQF; CDR3 length: 14; D gene: .; V gene: TRBV28; J gene: TRBJ2-1
CDR3 protein: ASSPLRPGAKNIQY; CDR3 length: 14; D gene: .; V gene: TRBV12-3/TRBV12-4; J gene: TRBJ2-4
CDR3 protein: SATLTAAQH; CDR3 length: 9; D gene: .; V gene: TRBV20-1; J gene: TRBJ1-5
CDR3 protein: ASSLTGTHEQY; CDR3 length: 11; D gene: .; V gene: TRBV5-6; J gene: TRBJ2-7
CDR3 protein: ASSESVYEQY; CDR3 length: 10; D gene: .; V gene: TRBV10-1; J gene: TRBJ2-7
CDR3 protein: ASRNTGGVWTGELF; CDR3 length: 14; D gene: TRBD1; V gene: TRBV6-5; J gene: TRBJ2-2
CDR3 protein: ASSPGVAKNIQY; CDR3 length: 12; D gene: .; V gene: TRBV7-9; J gene: TRBJ2-4
CDR3 protein: ASRSTTGAKQF; CDR3 length: 11; D gene: TRBD1; V gene: TRBV11-3; J gene: TRBJ2-1
CDR3 protein: ATWRGLGAETQY; CDR3 length: 12; D gene: .; V gene: TRBV10-3; J gene: TRBJ2-5
CDR3 protein: ASSISGSRPDTQY; CDR3 length: 13; D gene: .; V gene: TRBV19; J gene: TRBJ2-3
CDR3 protein: ASSLYPDGNNEQF; CDR3 length: 13; D gene: .; V gene: TRBV28; J gene: TRBJ2-1
CDR3 protein: ASSQGTGDSGNTIY; CDR3 length: 14; D gene: TRBD1; V gene: TRBV18; J gene: TRBJ1-3
CDR3 protein: ASSLGAPPGELF; CDR3 length: 12; D gene: .; V gene: TRBV7-2; J gene: TRBJ2-2
CDR3 protein: ASSLRRVGPLDSFDNEQF; CDR3 length: 18; D gene: .; V gene: TRBV5-5; J gene: TRBJ2-1
CDR3 protein: ATRRQFNQPQH; CDR3 length: 11; D gene: .; V gene: TRBV24-1; J gene: TRBJ1-5
CDR3 protein: ASSGQSSPEAF; CDR3 length: 11; D gene: .; V gene: TRBV2; J gene: TRBJ1-1
CDR3 protein: ASSLSVAPREAF; CDR3 length: 12; D gene: .; V gene: TRBV27; J gene: TRBJ1-1
CDR3 protein: ASSSVLAGGDNEQF; CDR3 length: 14; D gene: TRBD2; V gene: TRBV6-5; J gene: TRBJ2-1
CDR3 protein: ASSFLPATTYEQY; CDR3 length: 13; D gene: .; V gene: TRBV5-1; J gene: TRBJ2-7
CDR3 protein: ATSDNNQPQH; CDR3 length: 10; D gene: .; V gene: TRBV24-1; J gene: TRBJ1-5
CDR3 protein: ASSQGGGGRALRNEQF; CDR3 length: 16; D gene: TRBD2; V gene: TRBV4-2; J gene: TRBJ2-1
CDR3 protein: ASSRSNSNQPQH; CDR3 length: 12; D gene: .; V gene: TRBV12-3/TRBV12-4; J gene: TRBJ1-5
CDR3 protein: ASSLGTSGYTDTQY; CDR3 length: 14; D gene: TRBD2; V gene: TRBV5-1; J gene: TRBJ2-3
CDR3 protein: ASSLSLRAAEQF; CDR3 length: 12; D gene: .; V gene: TRBV27; J gene: TRBJ2-1
CDR3 protein: ASSFQGPQF; CDR3 length: 9; D gene: .; V gene: TRBV7-2; J gene: TRBJ2-1
CDR3 protein: ASSKGRINIQY; CDR3 length: 11; D gene: .; V gene: TRBV19; J gene: TRBJ2-4
CDR3 protein: ASSLRATGTEAF; CDR3 length: 12; D gene: .; V gene: TRBV12-3/TRBV12-4; J gene: TRBJ1-1
CDR3 protein: SARPIERNTDTQY; CDR3 length: 13; D gene: .; V gene: TRBV20-1; J gene: TRBJ2-3
CDR3 protein: ATSDGQTYNEQF; CDR3 length: 12; D gene: .; V gene: TRBV24-1; J gene: TRBJ2-1
CDR3 protein: ATSDSLLRSSYNEQF; CDR3 length: 15; D gene: .; V gene: TRBV24-1; J gene: TRBJ2-1
CDR3 protein: ASSATRADTQY; CDR3 length: 11; D gene: .; V gene: TRBV6-5; J gene: TRBJ2-3
CDR3 protein: ASSLSGGPNQPQH; CDR3 length: 13; D gene: .; V gene: TRBV7-9; J gene: TRBJ1-5
CDR3 protein: ASSSYQAGRETQY; CDR3 length: 13; D gene: .; V gene: TRBV19; J gene: TRBJ2-5
CDR3 protein: SAHTTTGRKETQY; CDR3 length: 13; D gene: .; V gene: TRBV20-1; J gene: TRBJ2-5
CDR3 protein: SARGIQASTDTQY; CDR3 length: 13; D gene: .; V gene: TRBV20-1; J gene: TRBJ2-3
CDR3 protein: ASSMISGSIHEQY; CDR3 length: 13; D gene: TRBD2; V gene: TRBV28; J gene: TRBJ2-7
CDR3 protein: ASSFPLRGTDTQY; CDR3 length: 13; D gene: .; V gene: TRBV6-2/TRBV6-3; J gene: TRBJ2-3
CDR3 protein: ASSKGTRVDTEAF; CDR3 length: 13; D gene: .; V gene: TRBV21-1; J gene: TRBJ1-1
CDR3 protein: ASSFAGGSLQY; CDR3 length: 11; D gene: TRBD2; V gene: TRBV7-9; J gene: TRBJ2-7
CDR3 protein: ASSEGTAKNIQY; CDR3 length: 12; D gene: .; V gene: TRBV2; J gene: TRBJ2-4
CDR3 protein: ASSFFRQREAF; CDR3 length: 11; D gene: .; V gene: TRBV12-3/TRBV12-4; J gene: TRBJ1-1
CDR3 protein: ATSDRLAGTDTQY; CDR3 length: 13; D gene: .; V gene: TRBV24-1; J gene: TRBJ2-3
CDR3 protein: ASSATGGRNGYT; CDR3 length: 12; D gene: TRBD1; V gene: TRBV9; J gene: TRBJ1-2
CDR3 protein: ASSAGTEPLH; CDR3 length: 10; D gene: .; V gene: TRBV28; J gene: TRBJ1-6
CDR3 protein: ASSFFQGGSYEQY; CDR3 length: 13; D gene: .; V gene: TRBV28; J gene: TRBJ2-7
CDR3 protein: ASSLRLARDTQY; CDR3 length: 12; D gene: TRBD2; V gene: TRBV12-3/TRBV12-4; J gene: TRBJ2-3
CDR3 protein: ASSHTGGGQPQH; CDR3 length: 12; D gene: TRBD1; V gene: TRBV6-2/TRBV6-3; J gene: TRBJ1-5
CDR3 protein: SASGLGRATNEKLF; CDR3 length: 14; D gene: .; V gene: TRBV20-1; J gene: TRBJ1-4
CDR3 protein: ASRALSTDTQY; CDR3 length: 11; D gene: .; V gene: TRBV6-2/TRBV6-3; J gene: TRBJ2-3
CDR3 protein: ASRTGTSNEKLF; CDR3 length: 12; D gene: .; V gene: TRBV19; J gene: TRBJ1-4
CDR3 protein: ASSEEGISYQPQH; CDR3 length: 13; D gene: .; V gene: TRBV10-2; J gene: TRBJ1-5